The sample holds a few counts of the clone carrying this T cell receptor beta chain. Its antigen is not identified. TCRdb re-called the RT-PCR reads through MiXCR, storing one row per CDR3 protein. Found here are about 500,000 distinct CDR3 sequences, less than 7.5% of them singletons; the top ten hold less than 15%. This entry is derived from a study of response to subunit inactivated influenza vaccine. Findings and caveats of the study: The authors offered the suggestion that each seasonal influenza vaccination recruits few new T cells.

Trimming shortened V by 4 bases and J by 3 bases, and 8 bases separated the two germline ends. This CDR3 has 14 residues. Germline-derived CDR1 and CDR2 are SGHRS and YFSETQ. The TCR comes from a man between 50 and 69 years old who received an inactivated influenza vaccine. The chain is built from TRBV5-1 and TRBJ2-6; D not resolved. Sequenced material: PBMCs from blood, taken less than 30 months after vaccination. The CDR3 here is CASSVGDGANVLTF. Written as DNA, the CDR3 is TGCGCCAGCAGCGTAGGCGATGGGGCCAACGTCCTGACTTTC.